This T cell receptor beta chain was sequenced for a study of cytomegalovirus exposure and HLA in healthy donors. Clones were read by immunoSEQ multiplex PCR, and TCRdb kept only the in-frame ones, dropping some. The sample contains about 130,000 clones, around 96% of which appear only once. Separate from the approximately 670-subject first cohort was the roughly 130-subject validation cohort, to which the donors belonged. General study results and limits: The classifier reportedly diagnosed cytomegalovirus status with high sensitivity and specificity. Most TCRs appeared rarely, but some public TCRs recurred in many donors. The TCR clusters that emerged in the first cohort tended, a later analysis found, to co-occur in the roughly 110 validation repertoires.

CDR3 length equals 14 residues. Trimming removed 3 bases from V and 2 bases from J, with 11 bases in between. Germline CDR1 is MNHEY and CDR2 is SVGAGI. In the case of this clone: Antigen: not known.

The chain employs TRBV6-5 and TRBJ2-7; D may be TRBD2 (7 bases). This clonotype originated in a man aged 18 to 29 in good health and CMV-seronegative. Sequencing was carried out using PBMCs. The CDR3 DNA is TGTGCCAGCAGTTATGAGGGGGGGGCCTACGAGCAGTACTTC. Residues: CASSYEGGAYEQYF.